Reported below is one T cell receptor (beta chain). Antigen: not known. CDR3 size: 13 residues. Germline CDR1 is SGHTA and CDR2 is FQGNSA. Trimming stripped 5 bases from V and 11 bases from J, with 17 bases between. This record comes from a study of OX40 agonist ivuxolimab in advanced cancers. Whole-study context: Ivuxolimab, an antibody acting as an agonist of OX40 (CD134), was used to treat patients. The diagnoses of dose-escalation patients were hepatocellular carcinoma, melanoma, renal cell or head and neck cancer. Overall study results and limits: CD4+ and CD8+ blood T cells expanded clonally by week 6 at 0.1 to 3.0 mg/kg.

The assay was immunoSEQ multiplex PCR, and TCRdb's table has in-frame clones only and misses some. Here the sample spans about 79,000 clones, 88% being singletons. The sequences come from CD4+ or CD8+ T cells sorted from blood, collected in a trial of the OX40 agonist ivuxolimab. The chain has TRBV7-2 and TRBJ2-3; D remains ambiguous. The source of this sequence is an adult with an advanced solid tumor such as melanoma, head and neck, liver or kidney cancer. The CDR3 region has the DNA TGTGCCAGCAGCCCGGAGCCCCACGAAGGGCAGTATTTT. It translates to CASSPEPHEGQYF.